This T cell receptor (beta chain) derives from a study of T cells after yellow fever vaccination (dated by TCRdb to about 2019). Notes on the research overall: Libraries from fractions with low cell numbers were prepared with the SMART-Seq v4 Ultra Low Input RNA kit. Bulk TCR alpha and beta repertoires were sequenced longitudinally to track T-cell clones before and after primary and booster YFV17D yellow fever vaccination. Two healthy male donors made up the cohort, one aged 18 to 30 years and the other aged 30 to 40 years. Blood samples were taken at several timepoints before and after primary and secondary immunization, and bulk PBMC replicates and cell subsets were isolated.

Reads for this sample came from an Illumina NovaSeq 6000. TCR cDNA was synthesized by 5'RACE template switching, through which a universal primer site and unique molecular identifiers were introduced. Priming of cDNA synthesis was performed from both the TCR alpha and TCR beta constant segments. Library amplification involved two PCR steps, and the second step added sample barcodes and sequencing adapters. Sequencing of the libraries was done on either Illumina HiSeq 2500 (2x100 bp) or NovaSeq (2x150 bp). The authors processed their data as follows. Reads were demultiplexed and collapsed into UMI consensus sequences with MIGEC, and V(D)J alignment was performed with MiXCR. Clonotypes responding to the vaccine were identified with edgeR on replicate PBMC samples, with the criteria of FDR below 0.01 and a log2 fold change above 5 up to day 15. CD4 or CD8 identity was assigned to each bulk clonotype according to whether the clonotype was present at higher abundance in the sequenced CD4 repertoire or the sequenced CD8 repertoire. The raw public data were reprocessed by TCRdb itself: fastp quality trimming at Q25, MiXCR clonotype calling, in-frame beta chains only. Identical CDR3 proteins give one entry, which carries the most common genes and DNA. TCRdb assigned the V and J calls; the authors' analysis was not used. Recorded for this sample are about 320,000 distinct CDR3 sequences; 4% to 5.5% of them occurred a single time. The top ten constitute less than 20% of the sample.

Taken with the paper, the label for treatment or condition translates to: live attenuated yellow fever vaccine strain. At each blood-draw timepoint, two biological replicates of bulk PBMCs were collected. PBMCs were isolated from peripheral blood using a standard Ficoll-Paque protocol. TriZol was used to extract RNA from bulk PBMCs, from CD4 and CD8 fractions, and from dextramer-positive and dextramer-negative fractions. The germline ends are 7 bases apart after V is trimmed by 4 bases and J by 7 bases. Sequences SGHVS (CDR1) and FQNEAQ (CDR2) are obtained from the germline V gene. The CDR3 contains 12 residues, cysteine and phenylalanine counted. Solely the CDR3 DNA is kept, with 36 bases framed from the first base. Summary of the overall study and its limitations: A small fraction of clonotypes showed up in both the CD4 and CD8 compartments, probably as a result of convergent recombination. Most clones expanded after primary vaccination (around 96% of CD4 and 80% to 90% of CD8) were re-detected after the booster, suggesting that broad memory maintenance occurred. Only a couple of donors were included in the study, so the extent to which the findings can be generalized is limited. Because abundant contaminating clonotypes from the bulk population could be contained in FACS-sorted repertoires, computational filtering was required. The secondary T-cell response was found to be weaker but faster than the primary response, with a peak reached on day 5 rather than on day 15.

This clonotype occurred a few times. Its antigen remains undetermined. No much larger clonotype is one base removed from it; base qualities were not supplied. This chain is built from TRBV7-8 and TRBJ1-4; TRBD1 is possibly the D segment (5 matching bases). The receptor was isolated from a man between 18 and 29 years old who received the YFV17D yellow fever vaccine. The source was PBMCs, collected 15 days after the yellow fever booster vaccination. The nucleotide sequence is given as TGTGCCAGCAGCTGGGGCGGTGAAAAACTGTTTTTT. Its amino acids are CASSWGGEKLFF.